The next 10 T cell receptor beta chains were all read from a single sample in a study of regulatory T cells in long-lasting Graves disease. In building TCR beta libraries, iRepertoire HTBI primers were used together with Arm-PCR of CDR3 regions. Each CDR3 protein is one row after TCRdb ran MiXCR on the multiplex PCR reads. The sample lists 350,000 to 450,000 distinct CDR3 sequences; around 21% were seen once. Time point denoted: persistent/refractory GD, antithyroid drugs over 5 years with positive TRAb. PBMC RNA was the source of the TCR library. Here the sequenced sample was peripheral blood mononuclear cells (PBMCs), taken when the disease was refractory, from a patient treated with antithyroid drugs. Receptors were obtained from a female donor with Graves disease.

V and J are TRBV29-1 and TRBJ2-2; 8 bases align to TRBD1. From germline, CDR1 is SQVTM and CDR2 ANQGSEA. J was trimmed by 4 bases and V by 1 base; bases with no gene match: 14. The CDR3 is made up of 18 amino acids. The CDR3 reads CSVEGPAAAGGPTGELFF. The DNA for the CDR3 is TGCAGCGTTGAAGGACCCGCCGCGGCAGGGGGCCCCACCGGGGAGCTGTTTTTT.

A note on this clonotype: A much bigger clone sits one base away, suggesting this may be a read error. This chain uses TRBV7-8 with TRBJ2-5; TRBD2 matches 13 bases. V dropped 5 bases and J dropped 2; count of bases not matched to a gene: 11. The CDR3 is made up of 18 amino acids. Per the germline V gene, CDR1 is SGHVS and CDR2 is FQNEAQ. The CDR3 spells CASSVPGLAGISQETQYF. The CDR3 nucleotides read TGTGCCAGCAGCGTACCGGGACTAGCGGGAATTAGTCAAGAGACCCAGTACTTC.

This clonotype was counted many times. This rearrangement joins TRBV12-3 or TRBV12-4 to TRBJ1-1; no definite D call. Trimming shortened V by 5 bases and J by 12 bases, and 16 bases separated the two germline ends. The CDR3 is 12 amino acids. CDR3 coding DNA: TGTGCCAGCAGTGTCGACGGTGCGGAAACTTTCTTT. As protein: CASSVDGAETFF.

This clonotype was observed many times. The chain employs TRBV28 and TRBJ1-4; TRBD1 might be the D (5 bases). CDR1 is MDHEN and CDR2 is SYDVKM in the germline V gene. The CDR3 runs 14 residues. The V and J ends lost 7 bases and 4 bases respectively, with 13 bases between them. CDR3 nucleotide sequence: TGTGCCAGCAACCTGGGGGGAGGTAATGAAAAACTGTTTTTT. This codes for CASNLGGGNEKLFF.

Ten or more counts support this clonotype. V is TRBV28 and J is TRBJ2-7; 11 nucleotides agree with TRBD1. Germline values: CDR1 MDHEN, CDR2 SYDVKM. The ends lost 4 bases at V and 3 bases at J; junction bases unmatched: 8. The CDR3 is 16 residues long. Written as DNA, the CDR3 is TGTGCCAGCAGTTCAGGGGGACAGGGGGTGCTCTACGAGCAGTACTTC. Protein: CASSSGGQGVLYEQYF. Drawing the rest from reference TRBV28 and TRBJ2-7, the complete variable domain is DVKVTQSSRYLVKRTGEKVFLECVQDMDHENMFWYRQDPGLGLRLIYFSYDVKMKEKGDIPEGYSVSREKKERFSLILESASTNQTSMYLCASSSGGQGVLYEQYFGPGTRLTVT.

This clonotype was counted between two and nine times. This chain links TRBV29-1 with TRBJ1-5; D possibly corresponds to TRBD1 (5 bases). CDR1 SQVTM and CDR2 ANQGSEA come from the germline V gene. V gave up 5 bases and J gave up 4 bases, with 12 bases separating them. This CDR3 comprises 13 residues. The CDR3 DNA reads TGCAGCGTTAGGTCGGGGCCAAATCAGCCCCAGCATTTT. Its protein is CSVRSGPNQPQHF.

This clonotype occurred many times. The rearrangement joins TRBV6-1 to TRBJ2-5, with D hard to call. Germline-derived CDR1 and CDR2 are MNHNS and SASEGT. Trimming cost V 8 bases and J 4 bases, with 23 bases left between them. The CDR3 consists of 16 residues. CDR3 region: CASAVATPLGIETQYF. The CDR3 nucleotides are TGTGCCAGCGCGGTAGCCACCCCCCTTGGGATAGAGACCCAGTACTTC.

This rearrangement joins TRBV19 to TRBJ1-3; weak D call: TRBD1 (6 bases). The CDR3 has 15 amino acids. Germline V gene lookup returns CDR1 LNHDA and CDR2 SQIVND (reference sequence). V lost 3 bases to trimming and J lost 0 bases, with 9 bases between them. CDR3 residues: CASSIGQSSGNTIYF. The CDR3 DNA follows: TGTGCCAGTAGTATTGGACAGAGCTCTGGAAACACCATATATTTT.

A word on this clonotype: This clone may be a read error of a much larger clone one base away. This chain links TRBV7-2 with TRBJ2-7, with TRBD2 as a possible D gene (6 bases). The CDR3 extends over 15 amino acids. V dropped 1 base and J dropped 6 bases, with 16 bases sitting between them. Germline CDR1 and CDR2: SGHTA and FQGNSA. CDR3 in amino acids: CASSLEAGKTCEQYF. The DNA for the CDR3 is TGTGCCAGCAGCTTAGAGGCGGGGAAAACCTGCGAGCAGTACTTC.

The rearrangement joins TRBV19 to TRBJ1-5, with D tentatively TRBD1 (6 bases). The CDR3 contains 14 residues. V was cut by 7 bases and J by 5 bases, with 15 bases left in between. From germline, CDR1 is LNHDA and CDR2 SQIVND (reference sequence). CDR3 coding DNA: TGTGCCAGTACCGTCACGGGGGGCGATCAGCCCCAGCATTTT. It specifies CASTVTGGDQPQHF. The full variable domain, its missing parts supplied by reference TRBV19 and TRBJ1-5, is DGGITQSPKYLFRKEGQNVTLSCEQNLNHDAMYWYRQDPGQGLRLIYYSQIVNDFQKGDIAEGYSVSREKKESFPLTVTSAQKNPTAFYLCASTVTGGDQPQHFGDGTRLSIL.